Each of the 11 T cell receptor beta chains below was sequenced from the same sample in a study of blood T cells in healthy people across ages. It was with a sample-barcoded 5' primer and a J-beta primer mix that a second PCR of roughly 6 to 12 cycles was run. TCRdb passed the 5' RACE reads through MiXCR, listing each CDR3 protein once. The sample holds more than 800,000 distinct CDR3 sequences; 25% to 30% are singletons and the top ten take 15% to 20%. The sequencing input was blood. The receptors were sampled from a woman of 80 years or more in good health.

This clonotype was found a few times. The CDR3 protein is CASSLIRGREQYF. DNA for the CDR3: TGTGCCAGCAGCTTAATCAGGGGGCGAGAGCAGTACTTC. The chain combines TRBV11-3 with TRBJ2-7; 8 bases line up with TRBD1. Germline-derived CDR1 and CDR2 are SGHNT and YENEEA. The CDR3 is 13 amino acids. V was pared by 2 bases and J by 7 bases, with 4 bases of the junction left unmatched.

This clonotype was counted only a few times. The chain links TRBV12-3 or TRBV12-4 to TRBJ1-1, with 8 bases aligning to TRBD1. The CDR3 is made up of 13 amino acids. V trimming: 7 bases; J trimming: 5 bases; junction bases outside the gene matches: 6. CDR3 amino acids: CASKPTGVTEAFF. Written as DNA, the CDR3 is TGTGCCAGCAAGCCGACAGGGGTTACTGAAGCTTTCTTT.

This chain links TRBV2 with TRBJ2-5; 15 bases map to TRBD2. The junction had 10 bases not matched to a gene; V was cut back by 6 bases and J by 5 bases. The germline V gene has CDR1 SNHLY and CDR2 FYNNEI. This CDR3 comprises 17 residues. CDR3 sequence reads: CASSRSRTSGGAETQYF. The CDR3 coding sequence is TGTGCCAGCAGCCGATCGCGGACTAGCGGGGGGGCGGAGACCCAGTACTTC.

V and J are TRBV12-3 or TRBV12-4 and TRBJ2-1; possibly TRBD1 for D (5 bases). This CDR3 has 14 amino acids. V was cut by 3 bases and J by 10 bases, with 16 bases left in between. This CDR3 reads CASSFRGRAREQFF. The CDR3 bases are TGTGCCAGCAGTTTTAGGGGCCGGGCGAGGGAGCAGTTCTTC.

Ten or more counts support this clonotype. CDR3 in DNA: TGCAGTGCTTACCTACCTATATCGAACACTGAAGCTTTCTTT. It yields the protein CSAYLPISNTEAFF. The chain employs TRBV20-1 and TRBJ1-1; D is undetermined. CDR1 and CDR2 (germline): DFQATT, SNEGSKA (reference sequence). The CDR3 has 14 residues. Trimming removed 5 bases at V and 1 base at J, with 14 bases between.

Ten or more counts support this clonotype. The chain is built from TRBV7-2 and TRBJ1-5; possible D gene TRBD1, 5 bases. Trimming stripped 4 bases from V and 3 bases from J, with 7 bases between. Germline CDR1 is SGHTA and CDR2 is FQGNSA. CDR3 length: 13 amino acids. The chain's CDR3 is CASSWDVNQPQHF. CDR3 nucleotides: TGTGCCAGCAGCTGGGACGTCAATCAGCCCCAGCATTTT.

The chain couples TRBV6-6 to TRBJ1-4; no firm D call. Germline-derived CDR1 and CDR2 are MNHNY and SVGAGI (reference sequence). CDR3 length: 14 amino acids. Trimming took 4 bases from V and 8 from J, leaving 14 bases between them. CDR3 loop: CASSSPRDAEKLFF. CDR3 bases: TGTGCCAGCAGTTCCCCGAGGGATGCCGAAAAACTGTTTTTT.

This clonotype occurred a few times. The rearrangement links TRBV6-6 to TRBJ2-7, with TRBD2 matching over 10 bases. CDR3 length equals 16 residues. Trimming removed 2 bases from V and 7 bases from J; junction bases left unmatched: 11. Germline V CDR1 and CDR2: MNHNY, SVGAGI (reference sequence). CDR3 in DNA: TGTGCCAGCAGTTACCTAGTACTAGCGGGGTCGTATGAGCAGTACTTC. As protein: CASSYLVLAGSYEQYF.

This clonotype was observed a handful of times. The CDR3 region is CAWRKTGAETQYF. Here the CDR3 DNA reads TGTGCCTGGAGAAAGACAGGGGCAGAGACCCAGTACTTC. The chain employs TRBV30 and TRBJ2-5; 8 bases map to TRBD1. The CDR3 loop spans 13 amino acids. Trimming took 3 bases from V and 4 from J; bases not matched to a gene: 4. Germline CDR1 reads GTSNPN; CDR2 reads SVGIG (reference sequence). Full variable domain (rest looked up from reference TRBV30 and TRBJ2-5): SQTIHQWPATLVQPVGSPLSLECTVEGTSNPNLYWYRQAAGRGLQLLFYSVGIGQISSEVPQNLSASRPQDRQFILSSKKLLLSDSGFYLCAWRKTGAETQYFGPGTRLLVL.

This clonotype was recorded only once. At one end, the junction sequence differs from germline, possibly due to a read error. The V and J genes are TRBV7-9 and TRBJ1-3, with D hard to call. Germline loops: CDR1 SEHNR, CDR2 FQNEAQ (reference sequence). This CDR3 region has 15 residues. In DNA, the CDR3 is TGTGCCAGCAGCTCCCTCTATTTCTCTGGAAACACCAAATATTTT. Translating gives CASSSLYFSGNTKYF.

The chain uses TRBV20-1 and TRBJ2-7; D call uncertain. With 5 bases removed from V and 2 bases from J, the gap between germline ends came to 16 bases. The CDR3 is made up of 14 amino acids. In germline, CDR1 is DFQATT, CDR2 SNEGSKA (reference sequence). The CDR3 DNA follows: TGCAGTGCTCGATTAGACGGTTCAGCCTACGAGCAGTACTTC. Residues: CSARLDGSAYEQYF.